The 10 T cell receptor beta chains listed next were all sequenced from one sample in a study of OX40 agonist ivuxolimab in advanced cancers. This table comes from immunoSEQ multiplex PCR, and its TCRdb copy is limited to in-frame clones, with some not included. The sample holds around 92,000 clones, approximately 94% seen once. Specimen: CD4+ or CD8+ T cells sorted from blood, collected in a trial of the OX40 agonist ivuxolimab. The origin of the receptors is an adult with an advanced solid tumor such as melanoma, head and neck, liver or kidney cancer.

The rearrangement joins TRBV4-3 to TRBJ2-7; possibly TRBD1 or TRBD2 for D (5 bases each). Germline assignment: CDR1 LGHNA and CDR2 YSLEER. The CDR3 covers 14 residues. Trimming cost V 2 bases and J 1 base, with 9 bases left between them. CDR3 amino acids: CASSQLRGSYEQYF. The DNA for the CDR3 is TGCGCCAGCAGCCAATTGAGGGGATCCTACGAGCAGTACTTC.

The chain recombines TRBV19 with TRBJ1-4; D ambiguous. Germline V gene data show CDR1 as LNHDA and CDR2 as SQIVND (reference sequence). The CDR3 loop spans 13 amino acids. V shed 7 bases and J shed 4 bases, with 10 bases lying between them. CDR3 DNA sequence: TGTGCCAGTACTCAACGGGATAATGAAAAACTGTTTTTT. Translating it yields CASTQRDNEKLFF. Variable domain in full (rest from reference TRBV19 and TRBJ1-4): DGGITQSPKYLFRKEGQNVTLSCEQNLNHDAMYWYRQDPGQGLRLIYYSQIVNDFQKGDIAEGYSVSREKKESFPLTVTSAQKNPTAFYLCASTQRDNEKLFFGSGTQLSVL.

The CDR3, as DNA: TGTGCCACCAGCACTTTACCGGGACAGGGAAGAAACACCATATATTTT. Protein: CATSTLPGQGRNTIYF. The V and J genes are TRBV15 and TRBJ1-3, with 9 bases fitting TRBD1. This CDR3 contains 16 residues. Trimming cost V 4 bases and J 5 bases; bases outside gene matches: 9. Germline CDR1 is LNHNV and CDR2 is YYDKDF (reference sequence).

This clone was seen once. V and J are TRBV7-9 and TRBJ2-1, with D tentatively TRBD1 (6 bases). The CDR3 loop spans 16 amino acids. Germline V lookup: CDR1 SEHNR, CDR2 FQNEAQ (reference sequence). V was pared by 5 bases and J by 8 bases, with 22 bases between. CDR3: CASSQEGQFIGDEQFF. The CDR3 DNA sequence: TGTGCCAGCAGCCAAGAGGGACAATTTATCGGGGATGAGCAGTTCTTC. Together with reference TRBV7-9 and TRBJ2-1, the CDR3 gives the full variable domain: DTGVSQNPRHKITKRGQNVTFRCDPISEHNRLYWYRQTLGQGPEFLTYFQNEAQLEKSRLLSDRFSAERPKGSFSTLEIQRTEQGDSAMYLCASSQEGQFIGDEQFFGPGTRLTVL.

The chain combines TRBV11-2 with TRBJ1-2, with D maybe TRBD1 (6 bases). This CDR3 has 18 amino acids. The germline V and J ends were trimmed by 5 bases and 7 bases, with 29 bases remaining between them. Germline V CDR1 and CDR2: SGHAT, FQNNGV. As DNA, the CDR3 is TGTGCCAGCAGCCATTACGTGGGAATGGCGAGGGGGGCGGTTGGCTACACCTTC. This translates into CASSHYVGMARGAVGYTF.

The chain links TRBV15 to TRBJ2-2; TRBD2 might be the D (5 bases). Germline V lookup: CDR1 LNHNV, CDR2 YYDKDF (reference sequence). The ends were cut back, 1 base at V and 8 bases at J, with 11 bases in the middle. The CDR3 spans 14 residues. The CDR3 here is CATSRGGRVGELFF. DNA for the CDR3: TGTGCCACCAGCAGAGGTGGGAGAGTGGGGGAGCTGTTTTTT. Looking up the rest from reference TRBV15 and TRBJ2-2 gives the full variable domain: DAMVIQNPRYQVTQFGKPVTLSCSQTLNHNVMYWYQQKSSQAPKLLFHYYDKDFNNEADTPDNFQSRRPNTSFCFLDIRSPGLGDTAMYLCATSRGGRVGELFFGEGSRLTVL.

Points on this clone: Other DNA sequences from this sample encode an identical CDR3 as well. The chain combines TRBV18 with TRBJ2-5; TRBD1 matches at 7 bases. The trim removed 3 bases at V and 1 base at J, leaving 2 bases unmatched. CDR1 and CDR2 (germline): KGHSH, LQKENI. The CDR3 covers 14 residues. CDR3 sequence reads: CASSPRDSQETQYF. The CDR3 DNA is TGTGCCAGCTCACCTCGGGACAGCCAAGAGACCCAGTACTTC.

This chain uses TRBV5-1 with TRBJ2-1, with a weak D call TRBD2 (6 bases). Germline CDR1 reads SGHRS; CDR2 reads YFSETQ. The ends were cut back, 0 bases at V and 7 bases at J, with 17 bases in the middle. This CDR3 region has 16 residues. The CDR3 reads CASSLAGRMSFNEQFF. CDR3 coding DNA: TGCGCCAGCAGCTTGGCGGGGAGGATGAGTTTTAATGAGCAGTTCTTC.

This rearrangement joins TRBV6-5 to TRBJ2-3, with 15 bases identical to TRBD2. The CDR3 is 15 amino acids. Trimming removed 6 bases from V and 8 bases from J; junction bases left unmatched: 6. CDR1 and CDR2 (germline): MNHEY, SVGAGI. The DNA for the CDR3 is TGTGCCAGCAGAGGACTAGCGGGAGGGCCTGGTACGCAGTATTTT. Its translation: CASRGLAGGPGTQYF.

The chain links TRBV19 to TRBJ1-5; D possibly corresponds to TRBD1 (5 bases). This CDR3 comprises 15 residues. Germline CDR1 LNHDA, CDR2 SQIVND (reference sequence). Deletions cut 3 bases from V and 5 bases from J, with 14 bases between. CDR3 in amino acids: CASSIRGRDDQPQHF. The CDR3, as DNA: TGTGCCAGTAGTATCAGAGGCAGGGATGATCAGCCCCAGCATTTT.